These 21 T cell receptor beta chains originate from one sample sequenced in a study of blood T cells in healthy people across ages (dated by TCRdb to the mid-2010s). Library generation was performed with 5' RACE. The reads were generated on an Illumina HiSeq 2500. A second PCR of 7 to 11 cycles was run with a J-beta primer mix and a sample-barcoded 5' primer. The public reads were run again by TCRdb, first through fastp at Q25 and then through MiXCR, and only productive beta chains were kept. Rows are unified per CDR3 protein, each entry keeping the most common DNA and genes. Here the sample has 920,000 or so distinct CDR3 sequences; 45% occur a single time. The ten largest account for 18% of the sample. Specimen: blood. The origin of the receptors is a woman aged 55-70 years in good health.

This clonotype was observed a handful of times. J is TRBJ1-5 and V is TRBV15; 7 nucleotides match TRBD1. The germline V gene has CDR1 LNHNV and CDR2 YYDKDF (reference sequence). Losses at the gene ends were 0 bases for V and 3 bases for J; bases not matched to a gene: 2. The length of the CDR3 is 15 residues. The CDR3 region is CATSREQGSNQPQHF. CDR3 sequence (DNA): TGTGCCACCAGCAGAGAACAGGGGTCCAATCAGCCCCAGCATTTT.

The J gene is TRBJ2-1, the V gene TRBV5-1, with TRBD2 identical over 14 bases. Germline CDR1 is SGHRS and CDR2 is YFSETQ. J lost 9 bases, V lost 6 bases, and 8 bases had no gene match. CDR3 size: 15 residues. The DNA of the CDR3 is TGCGCCAGCATCGGACCGGGACTAGCGGGAGTTGAGCAGTTCTTC. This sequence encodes CASIGPGLAGVEQFF.

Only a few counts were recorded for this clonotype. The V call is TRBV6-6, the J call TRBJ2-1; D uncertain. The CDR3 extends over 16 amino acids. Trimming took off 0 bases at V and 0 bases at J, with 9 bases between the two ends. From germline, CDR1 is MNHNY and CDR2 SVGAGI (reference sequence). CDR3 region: CASSYSGPFSYNEQFF. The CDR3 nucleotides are TGTGCCAGCAGTTACTCCGGTCCCTTCTCCTACAATGAGCAGTTCTTC.

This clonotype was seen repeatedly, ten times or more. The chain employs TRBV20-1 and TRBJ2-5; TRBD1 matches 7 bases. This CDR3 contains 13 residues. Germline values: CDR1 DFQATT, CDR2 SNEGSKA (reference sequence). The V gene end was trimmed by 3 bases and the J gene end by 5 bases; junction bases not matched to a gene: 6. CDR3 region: CSASGTGVETQYF. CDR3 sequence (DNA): TGCAGTGCTAGCGGCACAGGGGTTGAGACCCAGTACTTC.

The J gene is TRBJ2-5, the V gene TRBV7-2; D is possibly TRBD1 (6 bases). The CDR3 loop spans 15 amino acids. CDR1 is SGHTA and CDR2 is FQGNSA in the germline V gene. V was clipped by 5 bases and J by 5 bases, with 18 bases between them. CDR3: CASSLVGVGQETQYF. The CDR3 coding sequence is TGTGCCAGCAGCCTAGTGGGGGTCGGACAGGAGACCCAGTACTTC.

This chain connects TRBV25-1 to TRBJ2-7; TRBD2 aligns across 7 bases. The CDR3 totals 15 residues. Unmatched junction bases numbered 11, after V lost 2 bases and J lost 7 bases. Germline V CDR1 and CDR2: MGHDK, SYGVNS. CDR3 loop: CASSEGGRLADEQYF. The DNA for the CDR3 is TGTGCCAGCAGTGAAGGCGGGAGACTCGCAGATGAGCAGTACTTC.

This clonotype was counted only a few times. Here the CDR3 DNA reads TGTGCCAGCAGACAGGGAGGACAAAACATTCAGTACTTC. It specifies CASRQGGQNIQYF. The chain has TRBV12-3 or TRBV12-4 and TRBJ2-4; the D gene could be TRBD1 or TRBD2 (6 bases each). Trimming stripped 6 bases from V and 5 bases from J, with 11 bases between. The CDR3 consists of 13 residues.

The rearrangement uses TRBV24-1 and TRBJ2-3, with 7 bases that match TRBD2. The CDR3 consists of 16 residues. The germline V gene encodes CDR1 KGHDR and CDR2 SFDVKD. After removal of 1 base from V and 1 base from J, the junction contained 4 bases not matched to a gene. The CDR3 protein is CATSDFSGMRTDTQYF. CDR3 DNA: TGTGCCACCAGTGATTTCAGCGGGATGCGCACAGATACGCAGTATTTT.

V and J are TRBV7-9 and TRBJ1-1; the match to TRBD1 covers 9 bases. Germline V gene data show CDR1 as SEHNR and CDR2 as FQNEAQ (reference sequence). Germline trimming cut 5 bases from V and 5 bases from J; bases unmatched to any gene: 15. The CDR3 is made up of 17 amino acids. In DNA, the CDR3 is TGTGCCAGCAGCGGATGGGACAGGGAAGGAAGGGGAACTGAAGCTTTCTTT. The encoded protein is CASSGWDREGRGTEAFF.

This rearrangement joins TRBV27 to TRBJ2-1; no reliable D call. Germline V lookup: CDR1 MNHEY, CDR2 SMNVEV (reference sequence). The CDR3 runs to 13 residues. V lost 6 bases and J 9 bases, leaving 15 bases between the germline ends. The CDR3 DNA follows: TGTGCCAGCAGCCATCAGCTGGAGAGTGAGCAGTTCTTC. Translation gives CASSHQLESEQFF.

The DNA of the CDR3 is TGCAGCGTGTGGACAGGGAGCAATCAGCCCCAGCATTTT. As protein: CSVWTGSNQPQHF. V is TRBV29-1 and J is TRBJ1-5; 8 nucleotides line up with TRBD1. The CDR3 runs 13 residues. Per germline, CDR1 SQVTM and CDR2 ANQGSEA. With 6 bases clipped from V and 1 base from J, the junction kept 2 bases outside the gene matches.

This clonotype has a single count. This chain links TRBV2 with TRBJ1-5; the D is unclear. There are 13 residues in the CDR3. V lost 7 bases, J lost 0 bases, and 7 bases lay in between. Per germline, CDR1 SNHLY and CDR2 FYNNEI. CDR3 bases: TGTGCCAGCAAGAGGGATAGCAATCAGCCCCAGCATTTT. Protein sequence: CASKRDSNQPQHF. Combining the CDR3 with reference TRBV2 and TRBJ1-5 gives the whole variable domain EPEVTQTPSHQVTQMGQEVILRCVPISNHLYFYWYRQILGQKVEFLVSFYNNEISEKSEIFDDQFSVERPDGSNFTLKIRSTKLEDSAMYFCASKRDSNQPQHFGDGTRLSIL.

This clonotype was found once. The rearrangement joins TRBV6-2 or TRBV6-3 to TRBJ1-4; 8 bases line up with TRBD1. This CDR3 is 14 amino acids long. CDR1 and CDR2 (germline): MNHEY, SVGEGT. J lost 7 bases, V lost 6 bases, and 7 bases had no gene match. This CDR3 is CASRPRTGREKLFF. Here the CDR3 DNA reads TGTGCCAGCAGGCCGAGGACAGGGCGTGAAAAACTGTTTTTT.

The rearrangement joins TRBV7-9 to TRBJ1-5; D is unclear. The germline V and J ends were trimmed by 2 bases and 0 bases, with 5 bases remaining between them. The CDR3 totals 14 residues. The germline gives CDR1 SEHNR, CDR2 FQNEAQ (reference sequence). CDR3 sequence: CASSLPGSNQPQHF. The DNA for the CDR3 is TGTGCCAGCAGCTTACCAGGTAGCAATCAGCCCCAGCATTTT.

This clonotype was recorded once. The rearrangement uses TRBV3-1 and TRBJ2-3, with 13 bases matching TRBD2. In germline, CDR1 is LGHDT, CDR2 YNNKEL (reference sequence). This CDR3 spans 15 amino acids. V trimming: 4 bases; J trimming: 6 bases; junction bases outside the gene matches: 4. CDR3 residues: CASSRRTSGSDTQYF. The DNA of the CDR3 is TGTGCCAGCAGCCGCCGGACTAGCGGGAGTGATACGCAGTATTTT.

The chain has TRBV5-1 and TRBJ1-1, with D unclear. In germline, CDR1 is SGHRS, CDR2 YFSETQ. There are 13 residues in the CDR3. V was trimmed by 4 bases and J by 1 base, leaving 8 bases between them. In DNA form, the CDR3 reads TGCGCCAGCAGCCAAAATGGGAACACTGAAGCTTTCTTT. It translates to CASSQNGNTEAFF.

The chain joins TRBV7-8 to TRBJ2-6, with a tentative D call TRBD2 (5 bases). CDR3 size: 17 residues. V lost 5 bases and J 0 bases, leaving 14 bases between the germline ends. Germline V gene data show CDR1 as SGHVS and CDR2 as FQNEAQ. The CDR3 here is CASSLRAASSGANVLTF. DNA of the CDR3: TGTGCCAGCAGCCTGAGGGCAGCCTCCTCTGGGGCCAACGTCCTGACTTTC. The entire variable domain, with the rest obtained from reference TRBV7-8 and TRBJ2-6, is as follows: GAGVSQSPRYKVAKRGQDVALRCDPISGHVSLFWYQQALGQGPEFLTYFQNEAQLDKSGLPSDRFFAERPEGSVSTLKIQRTQQEDSAVYLCASSLRAASSGANVLTFGAGSRLTVL.

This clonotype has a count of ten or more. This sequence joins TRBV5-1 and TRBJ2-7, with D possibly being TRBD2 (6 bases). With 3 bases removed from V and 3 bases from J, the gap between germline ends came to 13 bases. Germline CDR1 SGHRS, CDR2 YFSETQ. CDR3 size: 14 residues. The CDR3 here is CASSSHGGNYEQYF. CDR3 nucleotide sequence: TGCGCCAGCAGCTCCCATGGGGGGAACTACGAGCAGTACTTC. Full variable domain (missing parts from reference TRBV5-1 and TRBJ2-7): KAGVTQTPRYLIKTRGQQVTLSCSPISGHRSVSWYQQTPGQGLQFLFEYFSETQRNKGNFPGRFSGRQFSNSRSEMNVSTLELGDSALYLCASSSHGGNYEQYFGPGTRLTVT.

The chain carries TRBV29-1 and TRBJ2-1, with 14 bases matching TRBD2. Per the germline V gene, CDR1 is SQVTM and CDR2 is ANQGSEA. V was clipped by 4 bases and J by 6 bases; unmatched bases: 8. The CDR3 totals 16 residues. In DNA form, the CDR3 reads TGCAGCGTTGGAGGGACTAGCGGGAGATTTGGCAATGAGCAGTTCTTC. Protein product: CSVGGTSGRFGNEQFF.

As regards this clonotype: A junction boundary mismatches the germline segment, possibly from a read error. CDR3 protein: CASGRRNRALNAEAFF. The CDR3 DNA follows: TGTGCCAGCGGAAGGCGGAATAGGGCCCTGAACGCTGAAGCTTTCTTT. The V gene is TRBV27, the J gene TRBJ1-1, with unresolved D. Germline V gives CDR1 MNHEY, CDR2 SMNVEV (reference sequence). There are 16 residues in the CDR3.

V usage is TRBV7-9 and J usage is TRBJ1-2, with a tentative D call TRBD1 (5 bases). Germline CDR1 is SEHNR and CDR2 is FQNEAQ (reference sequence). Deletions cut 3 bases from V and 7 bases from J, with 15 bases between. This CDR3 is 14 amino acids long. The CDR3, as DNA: TGTGCCAGCAGCTTGGGCAGGGACGACTTTGGCTACACCTTC. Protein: CASSLGRDDFGYTF.